One and the same sample provided the 16 T cell receptor beta chains below, sequenced in a study of cytomegalovirus exposure and HLA in healthy donors. Vbeta (60) and Jbeta (13) primers were used in the PCR. The table came from immunoSEQ multiplex PCR; TCRdb's copy has only in-frame clones and leaves some out. The sample lists 150,000 to 200,000 clones, 81% seen once, with 1% to 1.5% in the top ten. Sequencing used PBMCs. The origin of the receptors is a middle-aged man in good health and CMV-seropositive.

The chain combines TRBV5-6 with TRBJ1-2, with D perhaps TRBD1 (5 bases). The CDR3 has 13 amino acids. CDR1 and CDR2 from the germline V gene are SGHDT and YYEEEE. Trimming removed 4 bases at V and 5 bases at J, with 12 bases between. CDR3 in amino acids: CASSPGTAYGYTF. CDR3 DNA: TGTGCCAGCAGCCCCGGGACTGCATATGGCTACACCTTC.

V and J are TRBV6-5 and TRBJ2-3, with TRBD2 matching 7 bases. Germline V gene lookup returns CDR1 MNHEY and CDR2 SVGAGI. The CDR3 is made up of 15 amino acids. Trimming removed 5 bases from V and 1 base from J; junction bases left unmatched: 6. The CDR3 loop is CASSGEGTGTDTQYF. CDR3 nucleotides: TGTGCCAGCAGTGGGGAGGGGACCGGCACAGATACGCAGTATTTT.

This clone has more than one count but fewer than ten. The chain carries TRBV19 and TRBJ2-7; 8 positions match TRBD2. Trimming took 6 bases from V and 5 from J; bases not matched to a gene: 9. The CDR3 extends over 14 amino acids. The germline gives CDR1 LNHDA, CDR2 SQIVND (reference sequence). CDR3 protein: CASSPRVGRDEQYF. In nucleotides, the CDR3 is TGTGCCAGTAGCCCTCGGGTCGGGAGGGACGAGCAGTACTTC.

CDR3 sequence reads: CASSLTGTGAYEQYF. CDR3 nucleotides: TGCGCCAGCAGCTTGACCGGGACAGGTGCCTACGAGCAGTACTTC. The genes are TRBV5-1 and TRBJ2-7, with 8 bases fitting TRBD1. V was pared by 1 base and J by 2 bases, with 5 bases of the junction left unmatched. This CDR3 comprises 15 residues. Germline V lookup: CDR1 SGHRS, CDR2 YFSETQ.

The V gene is TRBV12-2, the J gene TRBJ2-4; the D call in the table, TRBD2, was not verified against the DNA. TRBV12-2 counts as a pseudogene. The CDR3 has 15 amino acids. Here the CDR3 reads CASRLGRGPKNIQYF. The CDR3 bases are TGTGCAAGTCGCTTGGGGAGGGGACCTAAAAACATTCAGTACTTC.

The genes are TRBV6-5 and TRBJ1-1; TRBD1 matches at 7 bases. V shed 8 bases and J 1 base; nucleotides not matched to a gene: 10. This CDR3 is built from 15 residues. CDR1 MNHEY and CDR2 SVGAGI come from the germline V gene. CDR3 nucleotide sequence: TGTGCCAGCCTCCGGGACAGTGTAGGGAACACTGAAGCTTTCTTT. This translates into CASLRDSVGNTEAFF.

CDR3 amino acids: CASSLGLAGGGDEQFF. CDR3 nucleotides: TGCGCCAGCAGCCTCGGACTAGCGGGAGGTGGGGATGAGCAGTTCTTC. V usage is TRBV4-3 and J usage is TRBJ2-1; 14 nucleotides match TRBD2. The CDR3 is 16 amino acids. J was trimmed by 8 bases and V by 4 bases; bases with no gene match: 7. Germline V gives CDR1 LGHNA, CDR2 YSLEER.

On this clone: Other DNA variants within this sample encode the same CDR3. This chain joins TRBV7-9 and TRBJ1-5, with a possible D match to TRBD1 (5 bases). The V and J ends lost 6 bases and 2 bases respectively, with 8 bases between them. The CDR3 is 13 residues long. Germline V lookup: CDR1 SEHNR, CDR2 FQNEAQ (reference sequence). The CDR3 loop reads CASSQGGNQPQHF. As DNA, the CDR3 is TGTGCCAGCAGTCAGGGTGGCAATCAGCCCCAGCATTTT. Looking up the rest from reference TRBV7-9 and TRBJ1-5 gives the full variable domain: DTGVSQNPRHKITKRGQNVTFRCDPISEHNRLYWYRQTLGQGPEFLTYFQNEAQLEKSRLLSDRFSAERPKGSFSTLEIQRTEQGDSAMYLCASSQGGNQPQHFGDGTRLSIL.

This clone showed up just a few times. In nucleotides, the CDR3 is TGTGCCAGCAGTTACCCCGGAGGGGACGGCTACACCTTC. Translating it yields CASSYPGGDGYTF. The chain is built from TRBV6-5 and TRBJ1-2, with D tentatively TRBD1 (5 bases). The CDR3 sequence is 13 residues long. V gave up 2 bases and J gave up 8 bases, with 12 bases separating them. Per the germline V gene, CDR1 is MNHEY and CDR2 is SVGAGI.

This sequence joins TRBV5-4 and TRBJ2-3; 10 bases are a match to TRBD2. The germline V gene encodes CDR1 SGHNT and CDR2 YYREEE (reference sequence). The CDR3 consists of 16 residues. V shed 3 bases and J 2 bases; nucleotides not matched to a gene: 6. As DNA, the CDR3 is TGTGCCAGCAGCTCGACTAGCGGGCGAAACACAGATACGCAGTATTTT. Translating it yields CASSSTSGRNTDTQYF.

In this sample, this clone turned up a few times. The chain uses TRBV28 and TRBJ1-6, with TRBD1 identical over 8 bases. Germline V gene data show CDR1 as MDHEN and CDR2 as SYDVKM. With 6 bases clipped from V and 6 bases from J, the junction kept 7 bases outside the gene matches. The CDR3 extends over 15 amino acids. The CDR3 DNA reads TGTGCCAGCAGGGGGAGGGGGACAGGTAATTCACCCCTCCACTTT. As protein: CASRGRGTGNSPLHF.

The V call is TRBV10-3, the J call TRBJ1-1, with unresolved D. The CDR3 extends over 14 amino acids. The V gene's germline CDR1 is ENHRY and CDR2 SYGVKD. Trimming cost V 2 bases and J 1 base, with 8 bases left between them. The CDR3 DNA follows: TGTGCCATCAGTGAGGAGGGCTCGAACACTGAAGCTTTCTTT. As protein: CAISEEGSNTEAFF.

V usage is TRBV27 and J usage is TRBJ2-2, with 7 bases identical to TRBD2. The CDR3 covers 15 residues. CDR1 and CDR2 from the germline V gene are MNHEY and SMNVEV (reference sequence). Trimming cost V 6 bases and J 3 bases; bases outside gene matches: 7. The chain's CDR3 is CASSGGRSYTGELFF. CDR3 DNA: TGTGCCAGCAGCGGGGGGAGGTCGTACACCGGGGAGCTGTTTTTT.

J is TRBJ2-1 and V is TRBV6-1; 9 nucleotides match TRBD1. This CDR3 contains 14 residues. CDR1 MNHNS and CDR2 SASEGT come from the germline V gene. V was clipped by 10 bases and J by 2 bases; unmatched bases: 6. CDR3 residues: CAIGGTGPYNEQFF. In DNA form, the CDR3 reads TGTGCCATCGGAGGGACAGGGCCCTACAATGAGCAGTTCTTC.

This chain connects TRBV7-9 to TRBJ2-1, with 9 positions matching TRBD2. Trimming took 5 bases from V and 7 from J; bases not matched to a gene: 12. CDR1 SEHNR and CDR2 FQNEAQ come from the germline V gene (reference sequence). The CDR3 runs 16 residues. CDR3 in amino acids: CASSPIAGARSNEQFF. The CDR3 coding sequence is TGTGCCAGCAGCCCCATAGCGGGAGCAAGATCTAATGAGCAGTTCTTC.

This clone was seen only a few times. J is TRBJ2-7 and V is TRBV6-5, with D perhaps TRBD1 (5 bases). CDR1 and CDR2 (germline): MNHEY, SVGAGI. V shed 0 bases and J shed 1 base, with 7 bases lying between them. The CDR3 has 14 amino acids. The CDR3 loop reads CASSYSGESYEQYF. CDR3 nucleotides: TGTGCCAGCAGTTACTCAGGGGAATCCTACGAGCAGTACTTC.